What follows is one TCR beta chain and its context. The source of the sample is a study of blood T cell repertoires in COVID-19. Here immunoSEQ multiplex PCR was the method, and the copy in TCRdb shows in-frame clones only, minus some. The repertoire has 350,000 to 500,000 clones, over 75% of them found once; the top ten carry approximately 1.3%. This CDR3 contains 12 residues. The V gene lost 7 bases and the J gene lost 3 bases, with 10 bases spanning the gap. CDR1 and CDR2 from the germline V gene are SGHRS and YFSETQ. The sequencing sample was made of PBMCs or T cells enriched from blood (not recorded which). This TCR was sampled from a young woman who had been exposed to COVID-19. The chain recombines TRBV5-1 with TRBJ2-5, with a weak D call TRBD1 (6 bases). The CDR3 DNA sequence: TGCGCCAGCGGGACACCTGAAGAGACCCAGTACTTC. This gives the protein CASGTPEETQYF. Combining the CDR3 with reference TRBV5-1 and TRBJ2-5 gives the whole variable domain KAGVTQTPRYLIKTRGQQVTLSCSPISGHRSVSWYQQTPGQGLQFLFEYFSETQRNKGNFPGRFSGRQFSNSRSEMNVSTLELGDSALYLCASGTPEETQYFGPGTRLLVL.